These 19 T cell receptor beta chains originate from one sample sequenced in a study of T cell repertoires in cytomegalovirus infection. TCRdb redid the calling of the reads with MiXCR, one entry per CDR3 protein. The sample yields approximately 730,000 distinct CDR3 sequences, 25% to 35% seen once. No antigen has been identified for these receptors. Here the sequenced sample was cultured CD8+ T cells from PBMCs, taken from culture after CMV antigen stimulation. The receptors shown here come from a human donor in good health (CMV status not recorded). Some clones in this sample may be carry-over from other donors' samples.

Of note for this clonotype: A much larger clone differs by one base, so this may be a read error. In DNA, the CDR3 is TGTGCCAGCAACCTATGGGAGGAGGGGCAGTACGAGCAGCACTTC. It specifies CASNLWEEGQYEQHF. V and J are TRBV7-2 and TRBJ2-7; possible D gene TRBD2, 6 bases. This CDR3 comprises 15 residues. Germline V gene sequence: CDR1 SGHTA, CDR2 FQGNSA. The whole variable domain, remainder taken from reference TRBV7-2 and TRBJ2-7, is GAGVSQSPSNKVTEKGKDVELRCDPISGHTALYWYRQSLGQGLEFLIYFQGNSAPDKSGLPSDRFSAERTGGSVSTLTIQRTQQEDSAVYLCASNLWEEGQYEQHFGPGTRLTVT.

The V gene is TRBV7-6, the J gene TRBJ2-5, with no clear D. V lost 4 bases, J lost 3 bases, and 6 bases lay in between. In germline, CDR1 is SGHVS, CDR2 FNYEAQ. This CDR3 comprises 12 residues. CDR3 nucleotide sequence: TGTGCCAGCAGCTACCACGAAGAGACCCAGTACTTC. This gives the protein CASSYHEETQYF. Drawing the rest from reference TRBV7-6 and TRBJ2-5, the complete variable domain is GAGVSQSPRYKVTKRGQDVALRCDPISGHVSLYWYRQALGQGPEFLTYFNYEAQQDKSGLPNDRFSAERPEGSISTLTIQRTEQRDSAMYRCASSYHEETQYFGPGTRLLVL.

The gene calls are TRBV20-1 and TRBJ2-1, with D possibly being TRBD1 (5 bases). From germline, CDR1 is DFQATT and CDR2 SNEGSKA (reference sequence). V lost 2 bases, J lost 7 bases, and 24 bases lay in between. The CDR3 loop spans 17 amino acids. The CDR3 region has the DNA TGCAGTGCTAGATCTCAGACAGAATCGTCCTCTACAAATGAGCAGTTCTTC. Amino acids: CSARSQTESSSTNEQFF.

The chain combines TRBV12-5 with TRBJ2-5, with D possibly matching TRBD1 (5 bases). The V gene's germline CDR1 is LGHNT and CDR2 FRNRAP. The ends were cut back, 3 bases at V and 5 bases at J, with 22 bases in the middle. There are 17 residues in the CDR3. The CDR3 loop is CASGFDRQGPHRETQYF. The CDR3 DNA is TGTGCTAGTGGTTTCGACCGCCAGGGCCCTCACAGGGAGACCCAGTACTTC.

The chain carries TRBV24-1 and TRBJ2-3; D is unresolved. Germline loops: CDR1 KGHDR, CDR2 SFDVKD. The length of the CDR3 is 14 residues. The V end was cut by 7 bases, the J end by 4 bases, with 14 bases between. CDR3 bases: TGTGCCACCAGCGAAGGGTTTAACGCAGATACGCAGTATTTT. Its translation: CATSEGFNADTQYF.

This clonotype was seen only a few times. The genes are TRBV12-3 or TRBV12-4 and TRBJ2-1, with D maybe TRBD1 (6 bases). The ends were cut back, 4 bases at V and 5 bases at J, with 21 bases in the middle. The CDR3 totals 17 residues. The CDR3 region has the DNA TGTGCCAGCAGTTCCGTTAGGGACACCCATCCAAACAATGAGCAGTTCTTC. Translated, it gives CASSSVRDTHPNNEQFF.

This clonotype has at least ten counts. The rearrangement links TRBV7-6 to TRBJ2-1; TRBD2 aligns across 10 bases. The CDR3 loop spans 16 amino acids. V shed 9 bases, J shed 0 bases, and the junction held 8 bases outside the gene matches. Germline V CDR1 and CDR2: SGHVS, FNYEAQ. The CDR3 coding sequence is TGTGCCAGTTCCACTAGCGGGGTTGGCTCCTACAATGAGCAGTTCTTC. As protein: CASSTSGVGSYNEQFF. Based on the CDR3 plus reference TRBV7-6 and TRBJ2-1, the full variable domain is GAGVSQSPRYKVTKRGQDVALRCDPISGHVSLYWYRQALGQGPEFLTYFNYEAQQDKSGLPNDRFSAERPEGSISTLTIQRTEQRDSAMYRCASSTSGVGSYNEQFFGPGTRLTVL.

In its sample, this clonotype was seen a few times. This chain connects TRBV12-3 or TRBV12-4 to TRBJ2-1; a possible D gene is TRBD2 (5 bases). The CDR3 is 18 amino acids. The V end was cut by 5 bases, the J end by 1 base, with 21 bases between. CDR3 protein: CASSTETDGGFSYNEQFF. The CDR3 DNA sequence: TGTGCCAGCAGTACCGAAACGGACGGAGGCTTTTCCTACAATGAGCAGTTCTTC.

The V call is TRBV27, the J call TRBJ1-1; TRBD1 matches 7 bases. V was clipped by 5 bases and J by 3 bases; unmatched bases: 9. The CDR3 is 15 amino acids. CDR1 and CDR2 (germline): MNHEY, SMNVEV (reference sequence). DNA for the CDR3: TGTGCCAGCAGTCCCGACAGGGTAGGAGACACTGAAGCTTTCTTT. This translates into CASSPDRVGDTEAFF.

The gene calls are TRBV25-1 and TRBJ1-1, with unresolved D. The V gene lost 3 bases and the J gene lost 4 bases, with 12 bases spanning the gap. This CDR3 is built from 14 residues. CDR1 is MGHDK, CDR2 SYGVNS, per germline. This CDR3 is CASSDTGRRTEAFF. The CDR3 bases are TGTGCCAGCAGTGACACGGGGAGACGCACTGAAGCTTTCTTT.

CDR3 in amino acids: CATSDRSSAGTDTQYF. The CDR3 bases are TGTGCCACCAGTGATCGATCGAGCGCGGGCACAGATACGCAGTATTTT. The chain employs TRBV24-1 and TRBJ2-3, with D unclear. V lost 3 bases, J lost 1 base, and 13 bases lay in between. The CDR3 covers 16 residues. Germline CDR1 is KGHDR and CDR2 is SFDVKD.

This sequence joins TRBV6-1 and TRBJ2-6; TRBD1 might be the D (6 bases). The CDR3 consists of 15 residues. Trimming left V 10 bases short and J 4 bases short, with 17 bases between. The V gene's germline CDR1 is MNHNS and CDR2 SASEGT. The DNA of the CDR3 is TGTGCCATCCCAGGACAGCTGGGAGGGGCCAACGTCCTGACTTTC. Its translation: CAIPGQLGGANVLTF.

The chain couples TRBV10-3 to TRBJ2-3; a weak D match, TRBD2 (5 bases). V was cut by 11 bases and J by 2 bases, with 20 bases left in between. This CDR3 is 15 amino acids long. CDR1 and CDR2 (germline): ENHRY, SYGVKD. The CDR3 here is CALSRENTLTDTQYF. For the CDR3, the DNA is TGTGCCCTTAGTAGGGAGAATACCCTCACAGATACGCAGTATTTT.

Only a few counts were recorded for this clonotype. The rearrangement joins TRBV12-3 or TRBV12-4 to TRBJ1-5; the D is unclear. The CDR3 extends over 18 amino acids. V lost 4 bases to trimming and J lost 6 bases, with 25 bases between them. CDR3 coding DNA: TGTGCCAGCAGTTCCCCTCGGTCCCTACCTGAAGATAGTCAGCCCCAGCATTTT. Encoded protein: CASSSPRSLPEDSQPQHF.

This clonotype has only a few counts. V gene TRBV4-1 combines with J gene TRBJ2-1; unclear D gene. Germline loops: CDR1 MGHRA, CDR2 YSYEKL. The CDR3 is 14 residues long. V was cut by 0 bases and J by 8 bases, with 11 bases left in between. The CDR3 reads CASSQDSLRDEQFF. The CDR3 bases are TGCGCCAGCAGCCAAGATTCCCTCCGCGATGAGCAGTTCTTC.

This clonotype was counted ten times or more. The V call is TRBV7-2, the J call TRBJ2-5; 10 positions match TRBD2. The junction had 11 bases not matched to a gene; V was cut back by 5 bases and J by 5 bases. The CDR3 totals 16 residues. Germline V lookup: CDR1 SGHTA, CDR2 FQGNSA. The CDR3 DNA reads TGTGCCAGCAGCCGGCGAGCGGGGGGGCAGGGCGAGACCCAGTACTTC. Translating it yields CASSRRAGGQGETQYF. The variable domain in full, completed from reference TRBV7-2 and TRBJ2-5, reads GAGVSQSPSNKVTEKGKDVELRCDPISGHTALYWYRQSLGQGLEFLIYFQGNSAPDKSGLPSDRFSAERTGGSVSTLTIQRTQQEDSAVYLCASSRRAGGQGETQYFGPGTRLLVL.

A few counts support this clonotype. The CDR3 loop reads CASSSRTGRPYEQYF. CDR3 bases: TGTGCCAGCAGCTCTCGGACAGGGAGGCCCTACGAGCAGTACTTC. This sequence joins TRBV7-8 and TRBJ2-7; TRBD1 matches at 8 bases. The germline CDR1 and CDR2 sequences are SGHVS and FQNEAQ. This CDR3 contains 15 residues. The trim removed 4 bases at V and 2 bases at J, leaving 7 bases unmatched.

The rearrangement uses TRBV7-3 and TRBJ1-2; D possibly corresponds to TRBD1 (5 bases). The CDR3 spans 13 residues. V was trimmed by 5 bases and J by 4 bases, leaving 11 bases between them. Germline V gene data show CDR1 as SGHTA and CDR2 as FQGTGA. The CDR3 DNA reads TGTGCCAGCAGCCATATGGGGGGCTATGGCTACACCTTC. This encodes CASSHMGGYGYTF.

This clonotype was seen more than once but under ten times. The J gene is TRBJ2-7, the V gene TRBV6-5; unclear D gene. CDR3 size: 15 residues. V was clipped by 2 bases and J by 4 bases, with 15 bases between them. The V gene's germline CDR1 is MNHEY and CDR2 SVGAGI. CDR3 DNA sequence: TGTGCCAGCAGTTACGCGAACCCCCGTGCGTACGAGCAGTACTTC. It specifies CASSYANPRAYEQYF.